This T cell receptor (beta chain) was retrieved from a study of blood T cell repertoires in COVID-19. Study-wide background: Samples taken during acute and convalescent COVID-19 were collected in the United States, Italy and Spain. PBMCs, B-cell-depleted T cells, or T cells provided the cDNA or gDNA that made up the material.

In the authors' methods: Estimated nucleated cell counts came from reference gene primer amplification. Using immunoSEQ multiplex PCR, the repertoire was profiled, and TCRdb retains in-frame clones only, with some absent. D and trimming were read from the DNA, whereas the V and J calls and clone size are those reported in that table. Of about 63,000 clones listed, over 90% are singletons. The sequence was obtained from a man between 50 and 59 years old with active COVID-19. Sequenced material: peripheral blood.

The CDR3 coding sequence is TGTGCCAGCAGCTGGGGCGCGGGGAAGGGGGAAAAACTGTTTTTT. This encodes CASSWGAGKGEKLFF. The J gene is TRBJ1-4, the V gene TRBV5-4; D may be TRBD1 (5 bases). V lost 3 bases and J lost 8, with 17 bases in between. The CDR3 runs to 15 residues. Germline V gives CDR1 SGHNT, CDR2 YYREEE (reference sequence).